Sequencing of this T cell receptor beta chain was carried out in a study of shared clonotypes between healthy human individuals. As for the study in general: A donor's plate count was three for CD4 naive and three for CD4 memory; CD8 naive had two and CD8 memory one. Whole-study findings and limits: Larger richness was generally estimated for naive than memory subsets. Clonotypes not shared had lower generation probabilities than those common to all four donors.

The data were produced by immunoSEQ multiplex PCR, yet TCRdb's version contains in-frame clones alone and is incomplete. This repertoire shows more than 600,000 clones, about 90% found once; its top ten account for 24%. Positive CCR7 selection of CD45RO-negative cells yielded the naive CD8 cells, and terminally differentiated effector memory CD45RA+ cells were excluded. Every one of the donors was a Caucasian adult that lived in Nashville, Tennessee. In this sample, this clone turned up once. What it binds is not known. The CDR3 is 14 amino acids. The germline CDR1 and CDR2 sequences are SGDLS and YYNGEE. V gave up 5 bases and J gave up 4 bases; unmatched junction bases: 3.

The origin of this receptor is a man aged 25 to 40 in good health. The specimen sequenced was naive CD8+ T cells sorted from blood. The rearrangement joins TRBV9 to TRBJ2-1; TRBD2 agrees at 10 bases. The CDR3 is CASRGTSEYNEQFF. CDR3 sequence (DNA): TGTGCCAGCAGGGGGACTAGCGAATACAATGAGCAGTTCTTC.